This T cell receptor beta chain was recovered during a study of T cell responses to AZD1222 COVID-19 vaccine. As regards this clone: Other DNA sequences from this sample encode an identical CDR3 as well.

TCRdb's copy holds only in-frame clones and misses some; the assay was immunoSEQ multiplex PCR. Of over 45,000 clones listed, roughly 85% are singletons. The TCR was taken from an adult in good health. Source: peripheral blood, taken on day 0 of MenACWY control vaccination.

The CDR3, as DNA: TGTGCCAGCAGTTTTCCCTCTTCACCCCTCCACTTT. Encoded protein: CASSFPSSPLHF. V usage is TRBV28 and J usage is TRBJ1-6; no firm D call. This CDR3 has 12 amino acids. In germline, CDR1 is MDHEN, CDR2 SYDVKM. Trimming took 3 bases from V and 9 from J, leaving 6 bases between them. Combining the CDR3 with reference TRBV28 and TRBJ1-6 gives the whole variable domain DVKVTQSSRYLVKRTGEKVFLECVQDMDHENMFWYRQDPGLGLRLIYFSYDVKMKEKGDIPEGYSVSREKKERFSLILESASTNQTSMYLCASSFPSSPLHFGNGTRLTVT.